The TCR beta chain under discussion was sequenced for a study of blood T cell repertoires in COVID-19. Study in general: Collection of acute and convalescent COVID-19 samples took place in the United States, Italy and Spain.

How the authors handled the data: Cell counts per sample came from amplifying reference gene primers. Assay: immunoSEQ multiplex PCR; the TCRdb copy retains only in-frame clones and omits some. V and J calls and clone size are copied from that table; D and trimming were computed from the DNA. This table holds roughly 290,000 clones, roughly 89% found once. The germline V gene has CDR1 SGHTA and CDR2 FQGNSA. CDR3 length equals 17 residues. V was pared by 3 bases and J by 4 bases, with 12 bases of the junction left unmatched. Assignments of participants to cohorts depended upon their own reported clinical history.

The sequenced sample consisted of PBMCs or T cells enriched from blood (not recorded which). This TCR was sampled from a woman under 30 with acute COVID-19. The genes are TRBV7-2 and TRBJ2-1; TRBD2 matches 7 bases. This CDR3 reads CASSFRPGGGQYNEQFF. CDR3 DNA sequence: TGTGCCAGCAGCTTTCGACCCGGGGGAGGGCAGTACAATGAGCAGTTCTTC.